These T cell receptor beta chains were read from a single sample in a study of regulatory T cells in long-lasting Graves disease. In TCRdb, the multiplex PCR reads were re-called with MiXCR into one record per CDR3 protein. The sample has some 600,000 distinct CDR3 sequences, about 16% seen once; the top ten hold 12%. These records were also assigned to another study, of T cells in Graves' hyperthyroidism and ophthalmopathy.

The material sequenced was peripheral blood mononuclear cells (PBMCs), taken at new diagnosis, from a patient treated with antithyroid drugs. Every receptor here comes from a man between 18 and 29 years old with Graves disease. The CDR3 runs from the conserved cysteine through the conserved F or W. The D gene is left open where the match is weak. Size tells how often a clone was seen (once, few, many) or the class of an expanded clone, and some rows leave it out.

v_call	clone_size	d_call	j_call	cdr3_aa	cdr3_nt
TRBV12-3/TRBV12-4	many	-	TRBJ2-1	CASSEGTEQFF	TGTGCCAGCAGTGAGGGGACTGAGCAGTTCTTC
TRBV20-1	few	-	TRBJ2-7	CSAHLGYEQYF	TGCAGTGCCCACCTGGGGTACGAGCAGTACTTC
TRBV3-1	many	-	TRBJ1-1	CASSQAQARVEAFF	TGTGCCAGCAGCCAAGCGCAGGCCCGGGTTGAAGCTTTCTTT
TRBV9	-	-	TRBJ1-2	CASARGYGYTF	TGTGCCAGCGCTAGGGGCTATGGCTACACCTTC
TRBV20-1	many	-	TRBJ2-1	CSATRTVYNEQFF	TGCAGTGCTACCCGGACAGTATACAATGAGCAGTTCTTC
TRBV7-7	few	TRBD1	TRBJ2-1	CASSPGATGVYNEQFF	TGTGCTAGCAGCCCCGGAGCGACAGGGGTTTACAATGAGCAGTTCTTC
TRBV30	-	TRBD2	TRBJ2-1	CAWSGGLAGGPIDEQFF	TGTGCCTGGAGTGGAGGACTAGCGGGAGGGCCTATTGATGAGCAGTTCTTC
TRBV10-3	many	-	TRBJ1-1	CAISDGAGFTEAFF	TGTGCCATCAGTGATGGGGCAGGGTTTACTGAAGCTTTCTTT
TRBV27	many	-	TRBJ2-1	CASSLGYESYNEQFF	TGTGCCAGCAGTCTAGGGTACGAATCCTACAATGAGCAGTTCTTC
TRBV20-1	few	TRBD2	TRBJ2-7	CSARDRGTSQGEQYF	TGCAGTGCTAGAGACCGCGGGACTAGTCAAGGGGAGCAGTACTTC
TRBV28	-	TRBD1	TRBJ1-6	CASSLIMGQGGSPLHF	TGTGCCAGCAGTTTAATTATGGGACAGGGAGGTTCACCCCTCCACTTT
TRBV9	-	-	TRBJ1-1	CASSPPDGNTEAFF	TGTGCCAGCAGCCCACCGGACGGGAACACTGAAGCTTTCTTT
TRBV28	few	-	TRBJ2-4	CASSLGGTSKNIQYF	TGTGCCAGCAGTTTAGGCGGGACGTCCAAAAACATTCAGTACTTC
TRBV12-3/TRBV12-4	many	-	TRBJ1-4	CASSLYRLPTNEKLFF	TGTGCCAGCAGTTTATATCGGCTACCAACTAATGAAAAACTGTTTTTT
TRBV6-1	many	-	TRBJ2-6	CASISSGANVLTF	TGTGCCAGCATCTCATCTGGGGCCAACGTCCTGACTTTC
TRBV18	many	-	TRBJ2-5	CASSPEQGSRETQYF	TGTGCCAGCTCACCCGAGCAGGGGAGTCGAGAGACCCAGTACTTC
TRBV11-2	-	-	TRBJ2-7	CASSLDSGVGEQYF	TGTGCCAGCAGCTTAGATTCGGGAGTCGGCGAGCAGTACTTC
TRBV4-1	few	TRBD2	TRBJ2-2	CASSQVAAGVNTGELFF	TGCGCCAGCAGCCAAGTCGCAGCGGGAGTGAACACCGGGGAGCTGTTTTTT
TRBV20-1	few	-	TRBJ2-1	CSASQGSYNEQFF	TGCAGTGCATCGCAAGGCTCCTACAATGAGCAGTTCTTC
TRBV20-1	many	TRBD1	TRBJ2-3	CSASRQGAGTTDTQYF	TGCAGTGCTAGTAGGCAGGGGGCTGGAACAACAGATACGCAGTATTTT
TRBV5-1	many	TRBD2	TRBJ2-3	CASRLSTGLANTDTQYF	TGCGCCAGCAGACTCAGTACTGGACTAGCGAACACAGATACGCAGTATTTT
TRBV20-1	few	TRBD2	TRBJ2-4	CSARVAGARNIQYF	TGCAGTGCTAGAGTAGCGGGAGCTAGAAACATTCAGTACTTC
TRBV18	few	-	TRBJ2-7	CASSEYRGGSYEQYF	TGTGCCAGCTCAGAATACAGGGGAGGCTCCTACGAGCAGTACTTC
TRBV28	few	TRBD1	TRBJ1-2	CATRPGQGSYGYTF	TGTGCCACCCGTCCGGGACAGGGGAGCTATGGCTACACCTTC
TRBV4-1	-	-	TRBJ2-1	CASSQREAEYNEQFF	TGCGCCAGCAGCCAAAGGGAGGCCGAGTACAATGAGCAGTTCTTC